This TCR beta chain was sequenced in a study of T cells in localized non-small cell lung cancer (dated by TCRdb to between 2020 and 2021). Regarding the research as a whole: Comparing tumors with uninvolved tumor-adjacent lungs, the study looked at the T cell repertoires of fewer than 250 patients with early-stage NSCLC. The cohort comprised 236 treatment-naïve NSCLC patients with resected, localized lung tumors. NSCLC patients had a mean age of approximately 66 years, and about 140 were male and 107 female. Study-wide findings and limitations: Because multi-region sequencing of the tumors was not done, intratumor heterogeneity could not be ruled out. Longer overall survival was associated with higher T cell density in blood, whereas shorter survival was associated with higher clonality in adjacent lung. A median of 57 of the top 100 tumor clones turned up in the paired uninvolved adjacent lung, and under 30 of those clones also ranked among the top 100 of that same adjacent lung. The highest T cell clonality was observed in uninvolved tumor-adjacent lung, where clonality exceeded that of tumor, suggesting that antigenic responses were more focused in uninvolved tumor-adjacent lung. Because the study design was exploratory, TCR variables were selected using unadjusted p-values without false-discovery rate correction.

TCR beta CDR3 regions were sequenced from DNA using the immunoSEQ Assay. In the original analysis: T cell density was computed as TCR beta template counts normalized to usable DNA estimated by amplifying housekeeping genes. Richness was estimated with the preseqR package, extrapolating to 400,000 templates for PBMC samples and 120,000 templates for tissue samples. Clonality was defined as one minus Pielou's evenness. Tissue-enriched TCRs were identified through differential abundance testing performed on productive amino-acid clonotypes, with a minimum total count of 5 and an alpha of 0.1. The Jaccard Index and the Morisita Overlap Index were used to measure repertoire overlap between compartments. GLIPH grouped TCR beta CDR3s together with public tetramer-defined viral CDR3s, and a viral motif had to include at least three viral sequences and also show V-gene enrichment. In TCRdb, the immuneACCESS table is reduced to in-frame sequences with V and J assigned. These tables do not hold every clone; where another copy was compared, an unresolved V gene accounts for under half, and the others remain unexplained. V and J calls and clone size are those listed in that table; D and trimming were worked out from the DNA. This sample lists around 45,000 clones; 70% to 90% were detected once. 2% to 2.5% of the sample is taken by the ten largest.

At diagnosis, peripheral blood, uninvolved tumor-adjacent lung and tumor were collected and were preserved as a mix of fresh-frozen and FFPE material. Blood samples were analyzed as peripheral blood mononuclear cells for TCR repertoire profiling. This clone was counted a few times. It has no known antigen specificity. Nothing much larger sits one base from this clone, and base qualities are not available. This receptor was taken from a man aged 35 to 69 with stage II lung adenocarcinoma. The sample was PBMCs, taken before any cancer treatment.

This receptor carries the CDR3 CASSSVLRDQGRAAFF. Read as DNA, the sequence is TGTGCCAGCAGTTCAGTGCTGAGGGACCAGGGGAGGGCGGCTTTCTTT. The rearranged chain carries TRBV27 and TRBJ1-1; D gene: possibly TRBD1, on 6 matching bases. As encoded in the germline V gene (reference sequence), CDR1 is MNHEY while CDR2 is SMNVEV. The CDR3 holds 16 amino acids from the cysteine to the phenylalanine. Here the CDR3 DNA is all that survives: 48 bases in frame from base 1. V lost 4 bases and J lost 11 bases; the stretch between them is 26 bases long.